The 21 T cell receptor beta chains listed next were all sequenced from one sample in a study of blood T cell repertoires in COVID-19. Profiled with immunoSEQ multiplex PCR; TCRdb holds only in-frame clones, not every one. The sample lists some 290,000 clones; 81% were seen once. The sequencing sample was made of peripheral blood. The origin of the receptors is a woman aged 55 to 70 with active or convalescent COVID-19.

This chain connects TRBV11-1 to TRBJ2-1, with D maybe TRBD1 (5 bases). Germline assignment: CDR1 SGHAT and CDR2 FQDESV (reference sequence). CDR3 length: 13 residues. The V end lost 2 bases, the J end lost 6 bases, and 8 bases lay between the germline ends. CDR3 amino acids: CASSLMTVNEQFF. For the CDR3, the DNA is TGTGCCAGCAGCTTAATGACAGTCAATGAGCAGTTCTTC.

The chain uses TRBV12-3 or TRBV12-4 and TRBJ1-5; D gene ambiguous. The CDR3 extends over 13 amino acids. V gave up 1 base and J gave up 4 bases, with 5 bases separating them. The CDR3 here is CASSLERNQPQHF. In DNA form, the CDR3 reads TGTGCCAGCAGTTTAGAGAGGAATCAGCCCCAGCATTTT.

The rearrangement uses TRBV19 and TRBJ1-4, with 8 positions matching TRBD1. There are 18 residues in the CDR3. CDR1 is LNHDA and CDR2 is SQIVND in the germline V gene (reference sequence). V lost 7 bases and J lost 0; bases outside the gene matches: 13. In DNA form, the CDR3 reads TGTGCCAGTATGCGAGGGACAGGTCTCCTTGCAACTAATGAAAAACTGTTTTTT. Amino acid sequence: CASMRGTGLLATNEKLFF.

A single count supports this clone. V gene TRBV6-5 combines with J gene TRBJ1-2; D gene uncertain. The CDR3 is 15 residues long. The V gene's germline CDR1 is MNHEY and CDR2 SVGAGI. Trimming stripped 2 bases from V and 8 bases from J, with 18 bases between. CDR3 region: CASSYLWGGSGGYTF. The CDR3 region has the DNA TGTGCCAGCAGTTACCTCTGGGGAGGCTCGGGAGGCTACACCTTC.

This clone has just a few counts. V usage is TRBV29-1 and J usage is TRBJ1-1, with 7 bases lining up with TRBD1. This CDR3 is built from 12 residues. The V and J ends lost 3 bases and 4 bases, in that order; junction bases with no gene match: 2. Germline V gives CDR1 SQVTM, CDR2 ANQGSEA. The CDR3 bases are TGCAGCGTTGATCAGGGGGGCACTGAAGCTTTCTTT. It codes for CSVDQGGTEAFF.

V is TRBV4-3 and J is TRBJ1-1, with D perhaps TRBD1 (6 bases). The CDR3 length is 16 residues. Deletions cut 3 bases from V and 1 base from J, with 15 bases between. Germline loops: CDR1 LGHNA, CDR2 YSLEER. The CDR3 protein is CASSHKPVTGNTEAFF. The CDR3 coding sequence is TGCGCCAGCAGCCACAAGCCGGTGACAGGGAACACTGAAGCTTTCTTT.

The rearrangement uses TRBV4-1 and TRBJ1-5; 7 bases align to TRBD1. Per the germline V gene, CDR1 is MGHRA and CDR2 is YSYEKL. CDR3 length: 17 residues. J gave up 0 bases and V 1 base, and 6 bases lay outside the gene matches. Here the CDR3 DNA reads TGCGCCAGCAGCCAAGTTCTCCGGACAGGTAGCAATCAGCCCCAGCATTTT. Its protein is CASSQVLRTGSNQPQHF.

This chain links TRBV19 with TRBJ2-1; 9 bases are a match to TRBD1. Germline assignment: CDR1 LNHDA and CDR2 SQIVND (reference sequence). The CDR3 consists of 18 residues. V lost 3 bases to trimming and J lost 7 bases; unmatched junction nucleotides: 16. CDR3 in DNA: TGTGCCAGTAGTATTGGACCCCTAAACAGGGGGCGCAGGAATGAGCAGTTCTTC. It codes for CASSIGPLNRGRRNEQFF.

In this sample, this clone turned up once. The chain employs TRBV12-3 or TRBV12-4 and TRBJ1-5; D ambiguous. The V end was cut by 7 bases, the J end by 7 bases, with 14 bases between. The CDR3 runs to 13 residues. In nucleotides, the CDR3 is TGTGCCAGCACCACCAACACGGGGCAGCCCCAGCATTTT. This sequence encodes CASTTNTGQPQHF.

This clone was detected a few times. The gene calls are TRBV18 and TRBJ1-1; D not resolved. The CDR3 totals 16 residues. Between the trimmed V and J ends, which lost 4 bases and 3 bases, there was a span of 18 bases. Germline CDR1 and CDR2: KGHSH and LQKENI. CDR3 DNA: TGTGCCAGCTCACTAGCGCCCGACGCCCTTGACACTGAAGCTTTCTTT. Translated, it gives CASSLAPDALDTEAFF.

The chain links TRBV14 to TRBJ2-1, with TRBD2 matching over 7 bases. CDR1 and CDR2 from the germline V gene are SGHDN and FVKESK. V was clipped by 0 bases and J by 10 bases; unmatched bases: 15. This CDR3 spans 17 amino acids. The CDR3 region has the DNA TGTGCCAGCAGCCAAGATTTGGGAGGGGACTCGGCCAGGGAGCAGTTCTTC. It yields the protein CASSQDLGGDSAREQFF.

J is TRBJ2-1 and V is TRBV6-5, with D possibly TRBD2 on 6 matching bases. This CDR3 is 15 amino acids long. CDR1 and CDR2 (germline): MNHEY, SVGAGI. Trimming removed 2 bases from V and 8 bases from J, with 16 bases in between. The chain's CDR3 is CASSYRAGGPDEQFF. The CDR3 DNA is TGTGCCAGCAGTTACCGGGCCGGAGGGCCGGATGAGCAGTTCTTC.

This chain uses TRBV2 with TRBJ1-1, with 9 bases identical to TRBD1. Germline CDR1 is SNHLY and CDR2 is FYNNEI. CDR3 size: 14 residues. J was trimmed by 0 bases and V by 6 bases; bases with no gene match: 2. CDR3 DNA: TGTGCCAGCAGGACAGGGGGACTGAACACTGAAGCTTTCTTT. This translates into CASRTGGLNTEAFF. Drawing the rest from reference TRBV2 and TRBJ1-1, the complete variable domain is EPEVTQTPSHQVTQMGQEVILRCVPISNHLYFYWYRQILGQKVEFLVSFYNNEISEKSEIFDDQFSVERPDGSNFTLKIRSTKLEDSAMYFCASRTGGLNTEAFFGQGTRLTVV.

This rearrangement joins TRBV5-1 to TRBJ2-7, with 7 nucleotides matching TRBD1. CDR1 and CDR2 (germline): SGHRS, YFSETQ. CDR3 length: 15 residues. Unmatched junction bases numbered 9, after V lost 4 bases and J lost 2 bases. CDR3 sequence reads: CASSLSGTATYEQYF. CDR3 bases: TGCGCCAGCAGCCTATCCGGGACAGCAACCTACGAGCAGTACTTC.

The chain recombines TRBV10-3 with TRBJ2-5; 8 bases line up with TRBD1. The end of the DNA is better explained by TRBJ2-7, so the J call may be wrong. The germline V gene has CDR1 ENHRY and CDR2 SYGVKD. The CDR3 consists of 19 residues. CDR3 sequence (DNA): TGTGCCATCAGTCACAATGCAGTCCTGACAGGGGACGGAGTCTACGAGCAGTACTTC. Its protein is CAISHNAVLTGDGVYEQYF.

The chain has TRBV27 and TRBJ1-5; TRBD1 agrees at 8 bases. The CDR3 runs 18 residues. The junction had 14 bases not matched to a gene; V was cut back by 5 bases and J by 2 bases. The germline V gene has CDR1 MNHEY and CDR2 SMNVEV (reference sequence). DNA of the CDR3: TGTGCCAGCAGTCGATCCACCCTCAGGGGGCAAGGCAATCAGCCCCAGCATTTT. Amino acid sequence: CASSRSTLRGQGNQPQHF.

This clone was seen a handful of times. The rearrangement links TRBV2 to TRBJ2-1; D gene ambiguous. Germline loops: CDR1 SNHLY, CDR2 FYNNEI. This CDR3 spans 14 amino acids. V lost 6 bases and J 5 bases, leaving 14 bases between the germline ends. CDR3 DNA sequence: TGTGCCAGCAGCTTAACGTCCCTACACAATGAGCAGTTCTTC. Protein sequence: CASSLTSLHNEQFF.

This chain links TRBV6-5 with TRBJ2-7; the match to TRBD1 covers 8 bases. This CDR3 comprises 15 residues. J lost 3 bases, V lost 0 bases, and 4 bases had no gene match. The germline V gene encodes CDR1 MNHEY and CDR2 SVGAGI. Here the CDR3 reads CASSYSNDRGYEQYF. Written as DNA, the CDR3 is TGTGCCAGCAGTTACTCGAACGACAGGGGCTACGAGCAGTACTTC.

V is TRBV6-5 and J is TRBJ2-2; 9 bases line up with TRBD1. V shed 6 bases, J shed 5 bases, and the junction held 4 bases outside the gene matches. Germline loops: CDR1 MNHEY, CDR2 SVGAGI. This CDR3 spans 14 amino acids. The CDR3 sequence is CASRAGTGTGELFF. The CDR3 nucleotides read TGTGCCAGCAGGGCCGGGACAGGGACCGGGGAGCTGTTTTTT.

The chain joins TRBV6-5 to TRBJ2-7; 8 positions agree with TRBD1. The CDR3 is made up of 14 amino acids. Trimming cost V 8 bases and J 1 base; bases outside gene matches: 7. Germline V gene lookup returns CDR1 MNHEY and CDR2 SVGAGI. Here the CDR3 reads CASEDRDFSYEQYF. As DNA, the CDR3 is TGTGCCAGCGAGGACAGGGATTTTTCCTACGAGCAGTACTTC.

This chain connects TRBV7-9 to TRBJ1-3; D is unclear. V was pared by 11 bases and J by 0 bases, with 14 bases between. Germline loops: CDR1 SEHNR, CDR2 FQNEAQ (reference sequence). The CDR3 consists of 14 residues. CDR3 sequence reads: CALRLGSSGNTIYF. The CDR3 bases are TGTGCCCTCCGCCTCGGGTCCTCTGGAAACACCATATATTTT.